This TCR beta chain was found in a study of blood T cell repertoires in COVID-19. Overall study context: Whether acute or convalescent, the COVID-19 samples came from the United States, Italy and Spain.

There are 13 residues in the CDR3. V lost 8 bases and J 5 bases, leaving 15 bases between the germline ends. Original processing methods: Estimates of nucleated cell counts were drawn from the amplification of reference gene primers. Data came from immunoSEQ multiplex PCR; TCRdb stores just in-frame clones and leaves some out. V and J calls and clone size are given by that table; D and trimming were obtained from the DNA. The top ten clones hold 1.4% of a sample with over 350,000 clones, just over 85% of them seen once. The J gene is TRBJ2-5, the V gene TRBV12-3 or TRBV12-4, with a weak D call TRBD2 (6 bases). Material for sequencing was peripheral blood. The clonotype was recovered from a woman in her twenties or thirties with active or convalescent COVID-19. The CDR3 DNA reads TGTGCCAGCGGGACTGGGTACGGGGAGACCCAGTACTTC. Translated: CASGTGYGETQYF.